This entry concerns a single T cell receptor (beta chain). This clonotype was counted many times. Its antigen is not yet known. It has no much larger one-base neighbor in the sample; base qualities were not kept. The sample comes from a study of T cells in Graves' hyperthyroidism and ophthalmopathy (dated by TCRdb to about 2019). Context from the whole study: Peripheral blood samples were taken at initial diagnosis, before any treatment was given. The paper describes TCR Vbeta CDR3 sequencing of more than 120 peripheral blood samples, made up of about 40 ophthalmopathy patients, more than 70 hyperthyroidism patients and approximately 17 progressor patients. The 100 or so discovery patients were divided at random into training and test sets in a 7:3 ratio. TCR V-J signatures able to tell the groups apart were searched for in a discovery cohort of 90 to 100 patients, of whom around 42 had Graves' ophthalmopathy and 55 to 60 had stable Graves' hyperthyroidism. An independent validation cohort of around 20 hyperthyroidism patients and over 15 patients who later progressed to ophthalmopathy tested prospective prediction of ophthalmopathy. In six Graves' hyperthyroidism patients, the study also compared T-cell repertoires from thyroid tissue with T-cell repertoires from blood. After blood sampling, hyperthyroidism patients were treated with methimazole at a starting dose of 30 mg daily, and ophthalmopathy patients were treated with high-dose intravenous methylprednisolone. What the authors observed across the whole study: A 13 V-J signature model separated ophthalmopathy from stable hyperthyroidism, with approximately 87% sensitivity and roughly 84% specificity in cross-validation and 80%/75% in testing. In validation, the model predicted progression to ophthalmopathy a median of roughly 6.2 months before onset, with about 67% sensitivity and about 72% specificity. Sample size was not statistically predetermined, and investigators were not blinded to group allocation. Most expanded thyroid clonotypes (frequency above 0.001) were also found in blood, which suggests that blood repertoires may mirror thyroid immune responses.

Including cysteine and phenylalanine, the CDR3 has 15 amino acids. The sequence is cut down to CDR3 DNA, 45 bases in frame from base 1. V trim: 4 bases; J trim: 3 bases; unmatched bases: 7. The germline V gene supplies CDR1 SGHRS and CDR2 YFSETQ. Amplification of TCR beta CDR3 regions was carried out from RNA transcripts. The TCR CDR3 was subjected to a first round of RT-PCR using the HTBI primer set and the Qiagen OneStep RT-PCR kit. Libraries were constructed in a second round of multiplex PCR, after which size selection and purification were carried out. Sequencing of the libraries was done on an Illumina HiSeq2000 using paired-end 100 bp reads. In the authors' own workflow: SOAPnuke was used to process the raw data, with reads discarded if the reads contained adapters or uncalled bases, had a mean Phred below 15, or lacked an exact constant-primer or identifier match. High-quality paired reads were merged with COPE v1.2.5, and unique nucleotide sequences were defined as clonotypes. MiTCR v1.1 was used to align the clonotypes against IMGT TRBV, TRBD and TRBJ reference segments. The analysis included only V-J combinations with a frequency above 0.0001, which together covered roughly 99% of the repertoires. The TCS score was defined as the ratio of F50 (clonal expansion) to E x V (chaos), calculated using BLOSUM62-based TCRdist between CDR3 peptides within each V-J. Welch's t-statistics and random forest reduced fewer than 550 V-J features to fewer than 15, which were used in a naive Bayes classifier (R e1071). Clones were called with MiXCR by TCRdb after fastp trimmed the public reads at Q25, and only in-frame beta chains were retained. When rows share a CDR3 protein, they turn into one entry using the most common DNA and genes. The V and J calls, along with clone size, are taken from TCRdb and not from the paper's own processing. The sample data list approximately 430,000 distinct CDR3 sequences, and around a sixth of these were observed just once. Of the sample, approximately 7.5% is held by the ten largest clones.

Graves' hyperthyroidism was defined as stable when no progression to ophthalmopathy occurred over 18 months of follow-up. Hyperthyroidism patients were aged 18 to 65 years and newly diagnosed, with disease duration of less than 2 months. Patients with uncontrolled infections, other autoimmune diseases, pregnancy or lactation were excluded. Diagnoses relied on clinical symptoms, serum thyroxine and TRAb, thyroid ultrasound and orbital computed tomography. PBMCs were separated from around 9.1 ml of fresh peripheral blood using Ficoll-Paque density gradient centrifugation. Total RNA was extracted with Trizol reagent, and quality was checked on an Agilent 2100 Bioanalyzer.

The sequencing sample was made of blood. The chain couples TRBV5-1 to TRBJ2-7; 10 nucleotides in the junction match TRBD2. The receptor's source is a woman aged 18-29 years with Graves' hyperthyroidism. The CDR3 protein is CASSAGLANVYEQYF. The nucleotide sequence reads TGCGCCAGCAGCGCGGGACTAGCGAATGTCTACGAGCAGTACTTC.